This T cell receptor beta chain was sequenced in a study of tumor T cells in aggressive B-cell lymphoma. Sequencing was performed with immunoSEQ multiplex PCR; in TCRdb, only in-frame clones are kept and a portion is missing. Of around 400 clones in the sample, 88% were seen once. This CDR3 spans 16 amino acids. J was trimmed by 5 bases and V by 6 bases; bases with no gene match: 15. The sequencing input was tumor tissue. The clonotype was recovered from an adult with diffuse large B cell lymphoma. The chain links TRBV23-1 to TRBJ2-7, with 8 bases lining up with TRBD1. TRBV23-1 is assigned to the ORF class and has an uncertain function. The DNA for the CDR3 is TGCGCCAGCAGCCCTACCCGTAGGGACAGGTCACACGAGCAGTACTTC. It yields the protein CASSPTRRDRSHEQYF.